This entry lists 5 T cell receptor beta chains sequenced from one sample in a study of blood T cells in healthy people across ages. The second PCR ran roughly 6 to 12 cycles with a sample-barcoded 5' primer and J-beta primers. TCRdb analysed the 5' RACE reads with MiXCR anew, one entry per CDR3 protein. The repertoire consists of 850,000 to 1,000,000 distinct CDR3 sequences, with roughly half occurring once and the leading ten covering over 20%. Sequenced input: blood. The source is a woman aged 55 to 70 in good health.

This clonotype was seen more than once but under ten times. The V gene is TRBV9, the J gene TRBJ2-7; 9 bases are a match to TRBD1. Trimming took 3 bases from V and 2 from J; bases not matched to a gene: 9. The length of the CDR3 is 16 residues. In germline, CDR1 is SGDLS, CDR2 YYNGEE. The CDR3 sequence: CASSAATGDRAYEQYF. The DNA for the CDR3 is TGTGCCAGCAGCGCCGCTACAGGGGACAGGGCCTACGAGCAGTACTTC.

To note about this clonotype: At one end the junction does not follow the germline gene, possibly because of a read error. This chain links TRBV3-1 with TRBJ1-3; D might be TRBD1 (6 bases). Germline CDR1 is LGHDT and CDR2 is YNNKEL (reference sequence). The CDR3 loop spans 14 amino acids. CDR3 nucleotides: TGTGCCGGCAGTCCAGGGGCGTACGGAAACACCATATATTTT. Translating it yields CAGSPGAYGNTIYF.

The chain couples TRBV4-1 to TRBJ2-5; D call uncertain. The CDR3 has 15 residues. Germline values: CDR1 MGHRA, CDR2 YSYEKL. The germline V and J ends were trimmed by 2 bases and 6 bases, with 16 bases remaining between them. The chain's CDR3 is CASSQLVDEWQTQYF. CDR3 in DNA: TGCGCCAGCAGCCAACTTGTGGATGAGTGGCAGACCCAGTACTTC.

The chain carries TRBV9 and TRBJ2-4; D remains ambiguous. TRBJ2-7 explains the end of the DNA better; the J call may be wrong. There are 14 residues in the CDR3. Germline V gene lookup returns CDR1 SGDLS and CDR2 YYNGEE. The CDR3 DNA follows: TGTGCCAGCAGCGTCGCCGATATCTTCTACGAGCAGTACTTC. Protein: CASSVADIFYEQYF.

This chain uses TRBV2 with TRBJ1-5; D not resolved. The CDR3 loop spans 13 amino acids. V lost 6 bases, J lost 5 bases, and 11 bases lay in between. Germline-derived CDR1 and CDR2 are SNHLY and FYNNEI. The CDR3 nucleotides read TGTGCCAGCAGCCCTGACACAGATCAGCCCCAGCATTTT. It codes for CASSPDTDQPQHF.